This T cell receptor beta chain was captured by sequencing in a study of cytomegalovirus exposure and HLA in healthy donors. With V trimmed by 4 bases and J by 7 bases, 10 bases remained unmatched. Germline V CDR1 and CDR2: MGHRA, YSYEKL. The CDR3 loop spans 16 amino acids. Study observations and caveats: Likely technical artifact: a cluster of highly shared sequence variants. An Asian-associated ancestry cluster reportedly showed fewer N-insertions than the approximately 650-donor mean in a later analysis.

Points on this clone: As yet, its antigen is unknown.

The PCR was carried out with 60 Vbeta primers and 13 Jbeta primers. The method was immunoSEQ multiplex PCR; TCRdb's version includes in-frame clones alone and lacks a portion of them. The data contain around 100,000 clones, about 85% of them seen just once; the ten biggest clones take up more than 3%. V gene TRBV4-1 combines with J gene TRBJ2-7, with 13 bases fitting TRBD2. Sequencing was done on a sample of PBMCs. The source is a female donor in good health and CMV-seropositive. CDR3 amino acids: CASSPGLAGTRGEQYF. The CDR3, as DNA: TGCGCCAGCAGCCCGGGACTAGCGGGAACTCGGGGAGAGCAGTACTTC.